Given below is one TCR beta chain in context. Its antigen is undetermined. The entry originates in a study of T cell responses to AZD1222 COVID-19 vaccine. Sequencing used immunoSEQ multiplex PCR; TCRdb keeps in-frame clones, though not all of them. Seen here are approximately 150,000 clones, 70% to 90% observed once, and the top ten hold about 5%. In germline, CDR1 is MGHRA, CDR2 YSYEKL. This CDR3 has 15 amino acids. V was trimmed by 1 base and J by 0 bases, leaving 9 bases between them. Overall study results and limits: Vaccine-associated CD4 TCRs ranged over spike, dominating at 160-218 and 743-854. Regions left unmutated in variants are reportedly the target of nearly half of spike-specific TCRs. Two AZD1222 administrations were followed by greater Spike-specific TCR breadth and depth. Donors were mostly white British, more females; clonal diversity possibly underestimated.

The V gene is TRBV4-1, the J gene TRBJ1-1, with D possibly being TRBD1 (5 bases). The sequencing used peripheral blood, collected 28 days after the second dose of the MenACWY control vaccine. The TCR originated in an adult who received the MenACWY meningococcal vaccine as a control. The CDR3 DNA follows: TGCGCCAGCAGCCAAGGCGCAGGGATGAACACTGAAGCTTTCTTT. It translates to CASSQGAGMNTEAFF.